Listed below are T cell receptor beta chains from one sample, sequenced in a study of post-analysis software for immune sequencing data. From the PCR reads, TCRdb called clonotypes with MiXCR, one entry per CDR3 protein. This sample has around 190,000 distinct CDR3 sequences, with approximately 29% found just once. Sequenced sample: blood. These receptors were collected from a girl aged 2 to 17 with multiple sclerosis. The CDR3 runs from the conserved cysteine through the conserved F or W. The D gene is left open where the match is weak. Not every row has a clone size; where given, it reads once, few, many or a size class.

clone_size	d_call	v_call	j_call	cdr3_length	cdr3_nt	cdr3_aa
many	.	TRBV20-1	TRBJ1-5	12	TGCAGTGCTAGCCAAGGGAGTCAGCCCCAGCATTTT	CSASQGSQPQHF
few	.	TRBV28	TRBJ1-5	13	TGTGCCAGCAGCGACGATGGCAATCAGCCCCAGCATTTT	CASSDDGNQPQHF
.	.	TRBV20-1	TRBJ2-1	11	TGCAGTGCTAGCCATGGGAATGAGCAGTTCTTC	CSASHGNEQFF
many	.	TRBV10-3	TRBJ2-4	14	TGTGCCATCAGTGACCCCCAGGCCGGCAACATTCAGTACTTC	CAISDPQAGNIQYF
many	.	TRBV20-1	TRBJ1-4	12	TGCAGTACTCCCGAACGGGATGAAAAACTGTTTTTT	CSTPERDEKLFF
.	TRBD1	TRBV3-1	TRBJ2-7	13	TGTGCCAGCAGCTTTACAGGGGATCGGGAGCAGTACTTC	CASSFTGDREQYF
many	.	TRBV29-1	TRBJ1-1	12	TGCAGCGGACTGCAGGGAACCACTGAAGCTTTCTTT	CSGLQGTTEAFF
.	TRBD1	TRBV7-2	TRBJ1-2	17	TGTGCCTGCAGCTTAGATAGGACAGGGGTTGGGGACTATGGCTACACCTTC	CACSLDRTGVGDYGYTF
many	.	TRBV5-1	TRBJ2-5	16	TGCGCCAGCAGCCCCCGCGGGGGCACGTACCAAGAGACCCAGTACTTC	CASSPRGGTYQETQYF
.	.	TRBV20-1	TRBJ1-1	13	TGCAGTGCAACCCACGGAGGGAATGCTGAAGCTTTCTTT	CSATHGGNAEAFF
.	.	TRBV6-5	TRBJ2-1	13	TGTGCCAGCAGCCTCTCGGGGTCCTACGAGCAGTTCTTC	CASSLSGSYEQFF
.	TRBD1	TRBV12-3/TRBV12-4	TRBJ2-1	11	TGTGCCAGCAGTCTGGGACAGGGGACGTTCTTC	CASSLGQGTFF
many	.	TRBV7-2	TRBJ2-7	17	TGTGCCAGCAGCCCGCGGGACTTATTATTAAGCTCCTACGAGCAGTACTTC	CASSPRDLLLSSYEQYF
many	.	TRBV20-1	TRBJ1-1	14	TGCAGTGCTAGACGAAAGAACATGAACACTGAAGCTTTCTTT	CSARRKNMNTEAFF
.	TRBD2	TRBV5-6	TRBJ2-1	17	TGTGCCAGCAGCTTGGCCCGTATAGCGGGGTCATACAATGAGCAGTTCTTC	CASSLARIAGSYNEQFF
few	TRBD1	TRBV5-1	TRBJ1-1	15	TGCGCCAGCAGCCTCCGACAGGGTATGAACACTGAAGCTTTCTTT	CASSLRQGMNTEAFF
many	.	TRBV28	TRBJ2-7	11	TGTGCCAGCAGTTTCACCCGGGAGCAGTACTTC	CASSFTREQYF
few	.	TRBV10-3	TRBJ1-2	16	TGTGCCATCAGTGAGTCAAGGGAGGGGGTGACCTATGGCTACACCTTC	CAISESREGVTYGYTF
few	.	TRBV20-1	TRBJ2-3	14	TGCAGTGCTAGAGATCCGTTTAACTTGGATACGCAGTATTTT	CSARDPFNLDTQYF
.	.	TRBV15	TRBJ2-2	13	TGTGCCACCGGGGACACTCACACCGGGGAGCTGTTTTTT	CATGDTHTGELFF
few	.	TRBV7-8	TRBJ1-5	13	TGTGCCAGCAGCCTCGACATTAATCAGCCCCAGCATTTT	CASSLDINQPQHF
.	.	TRBV19	TRBJ2-7	15	TGTGCCAGTAGTATTCAGGCTAAATTGGCTAAAGAGCAGTACTTC	CASSIQAKLAKEQYF
few	TRBD1	TRBV5-4	TRBJ2-3	14	TGTGCCAGCAGCTCACAGGGGGCTACAGATACGCAGTATTTT	CASSSQGATDTQYF
many	TRBD2	TRBV20-1	TRBJ2-3	15	TGCAGTGCTAGCGGGACTAGCGTCGCCAATTTTCAGCAGTATTTT	CSASGTSVANFQQYF
few	.	TRBV7-8	TRBJ1-1	15	TGTGCCAGCAGACCACAGGGTCAGGCTACAACTGAAGCTTTCTTT	CASRPQGQATTEAFF
many	TRBD1	TRBV6-6	TRBJ1-1	12	TGTGCCAGCAGTTCCCCGGACAGGAAAGCTTTCTTT	CASSSPDRKAFF
many	.	TRBV28	TRBJ2-5	14	TGTGCCAGCAGACAAGCGGGACAGCAAAAGACCCAGTACTTC	CASRQAGQQKTQYF
.	.	TRBV28	TRBJ1-2	11	TGTGCCGGCAGCCTTTGGTATGGCTACACCTTC	CAGSLWYGYTF
few	.	TRBV11-2	TRBJ1-2	13	TGTGCCAGCAGCTACGAGGCGGGCTATGGCTACACCTTC	CASSYEAGYGYTF
few	.	TRBV15	TRBJ1-4	14	TGTGCCACCAGCCCTCAGGGAGGTTATGAAAAACTGTTTTTT	CATSPQGGYEKLFF
.	TRBD2	TRBV28	TRBJ2-7	15	TGTGCCAGCATGAAGGCAACGGGAGGGCGGCACGAGCAGTACTTC	CASMKATGGRHEQYF
.	.	TRBV28	TRBJ2-5	13	TGTGCCAGCAGGTCCGGGACTCTGGAGACCCAGTACTTC	CASRSGTLETQYF
.	.	TRBV5-5	TRBJ1-5	15	TGTGCCAGCAGCCCGACCGGTTCTGGCAATCAGCCCCAGCATTTT	CASSPTGSGNQPQHF
.	.	TRBV21-1	TRBJ1-1	17	TGTGCCAGTCCCAGATTCGAGGACCATGTTGTAGGCACTGAAGCTTTCTTT	CASPRFEDHVVGTEAFF
.	.	TRBV7-2	TRBJ2-5	15	TGTGCCAGCAGCTTCGGCAACAGTGGTCAAGAGACCCAGTACTTC	CASSFGNSGQETQYF
.	.	TRBV5-1	TRBJ1-4	16	TGCGCCAGCAGCCCGGGGATCAGAGCAACTAATGAAAAACTGTTTTTT	CASSPGIRATNEKLFF
many	.	TRBV7-3	TRBJ2-1	14	TGTGCCAGCAGCTTAACGAGTGATGACAATGAGCAGTTCTTC	CASSLTSDDNEQFF
many	.	TRBV20-1	TRBJ2-3	13	TGCAGTGCTAGACAGGGACGGACCATATCGCAGTATTTT	CSARQGRTISQYF
.	.	TRBV3-1	TRBJ1-2	17	TGTGCCAGCAGCCAAGATTTGGGACGAGGACACATCTATGGCTACACCTTC	CASSQDLGRGHIYGYTF
few	TRBD1	TRBV5-8	TRBJ2-1	15	TGTGCCAGCAGCTCAACCGGGACAGGGCTTAATGAGCAGTTCTTC	CASSSTGTGLNEQFF
many	.	TRBV29-1	TRBJ1-1	13	TGCAGCGTACCGGCGGGAATGAACACTGAAGCTTTCTTT	CSVPAGMNTEAFF
many	TRBD2	TRBV6-1	TRBJ2-1	20	TGTGCCAGCAGGGGTACAGGGACTAGCGGGGGGCCGAGCTCCTACAATGAGCAGTTCTTC	CASRGTGTSGGPSSYNEQFF
many	.	TRBV12-3/TRBV12-4	TRBJ1-2	12	TGTGCCAGCAGTTCGCCAGGGATTGGCTACACCTTC	CASSSPGIGYTF
few	.	TRBV5-1	TRBJ2-7	15	TGCGCCAGCAGCTTGGCCCCTGACATTACCTACGAGCAGTACTTC	CASSLAPDITYEQYF
once	.	TRBV7-9	TRBJ2-1	11	TGTGCCAGCAGCTTAACGGACTCACAGTTCTTC	CASSLTDSQFF
.	.	TRBV10-3	TRBJ2-7	16	TGTGCCATCAGTGGGATAAGGGACTTAAGAATCCGCGAGCAGTACTTC	CAISGIRDLRIREQYF
.	.	TRBV6-5	TRBJ1-5	15	TGTGCCAGCAGTTACTCGAGGGCAGGGACCCAGCCCCAGCATTTT	CASSYSRAGTQPQHF
many	.	TRBV12-3/TRBV12-4	TRBJ1-2	14	TGTGCCAGCAGAGACGGGACACGTCTCTATGGCTACACCTTC	CASRDGTRLYGYTF
many	.	TRBV28	TRBJ2-7	15	TGTGCCAGCAGTTTAGACGGGAGTACGATCTACGAGCAGTACTTC	CASSLDGSTIYEQYF
few	.	TRBV12-3/TRBV12-4	TRBJ2-1	13	TGTGCCAGCAGTTTCTTGGGAAACAATGAGCAGTTCTTC	CASSFLGNNEQFF
.	.	TRBV19	TRBJ1-6	15	TGTGCCAGTACCCCGGGGCAGGGATCGAATTTACCCCTCCACTTT	CASTPGQGSNLPLHF
.	.	TRBV2	TRBJ1-2	13	TGTGCCAGCAGGGTTGACGCGGGGGGGGGCTACACCTTC	CASRVDAGGGYTF
.	TRBD1	TRBV5-1	TRBJ2-2	13	TGCGCCAGCAGCTTGGGGGACAGAAGTTCCCTGTTTTTT	CASSLGDRSSLFF
many	.	TRBV24-1	TRBJ2-1	14	TGTGCCACTGACGACGGAAGCTCCTACAATGAGCAGTTCTTC	CATDDGSSYNEQFF